This TCR beta chain was sequenced in a study of CD8 T cells in ankylosing spondylitis. This clonotype was seen many times. Its antigen is not known. Per the germline V gene, CDR1 is SNHLY and CDR2 is FYNNEI. V gave up 7 bases and J gave up 1 base, with 11 bases separating them. This CDR3 has 13 amino acids. Study-wide findings and caveats: Reportedly, significant enrichment of disease-linked clones occurred in matched ankylosing spondylitis synovial fluid. Some of the motif variants had earlier been found in reactive arthritis patients' fluid and blood. In peripheral blood, disease-linked CD8+ clones occurred at relatively low frequencies. Ankylosing spondylitis blood seemed to carry a telltale TCR beta motif made of seven or eight highly homologous variants.

Quantitative molecular-barcoded 5'-RACE generated the TCR beta libraries. MiXCR, applied by TCRdb to the 5' RACE reads, yields one record per CDR3 protein. The sample yields under 250,000 distinct CDR3 sequences, around 6.6% seen once. Sequencing was done on a sample of blood, either unsorted or a sorted T cell fraction (not recorded which). This clonotype was sampled from a male donor with ankylosing spondylitis. The chain links TRBV2 to TRBJ2-7, with unresolved D. In DNA form, the CDR3 reads TGTGCCAGCAACGCAGCAAATTCCTACGAGCAGTACTTC. Its translation is CASNAANSYEQYF.